This T cell receptor beta chain was captured in a study of T-cell reconstitution after alpha-beta-depleted transplantation in children. Ten or more counts support this clonotype. Unique molecular identifiers featured in how the TCRbeta library was prepared. TCRdb analysed the PCR reads with MiXCR anew, one entry per CDR3 protein. The sample records 200,000 to 300,000 distinct CDR3 sequences, 9.5% to 15% being singletons. This CDR3 has 18 amino acids. CDR1 and CDR2 (germline): MNHEY, SMNVEV (reference sequence). The trim removed 3 bases at V and 6 bases at J, leaving 20 bases unmatched. J is TRBJ2-7 and V is TRBV27; 7 bases map to TRBD2. The source material was PBMCs from the stem cell graft donor, sampled from the stem cell graft. This clonotype originated in a human donor who donated a stem cell graft to a child with acute lymphoblastic leukemia. CDR3 loop: CASSFLPSGLLNLGEQYF. The CDR3 DNA sequence: TGTGCCAGCAGTTTTTTACCCTCGGGACTACTAAATCTGGGCGAGCAGTACTTC.